These T cell receptor beta chains were read from a single sample in a study of control samples from healthy donors and cancer patients. Method: immunoSEQ multiplex PCR; TCRdb's copy keeps in-frame clones and lacks some. The sample has under 200,000 clones, approximately 93% seen once. The sequencing input was blood. These receptors were collected from a woman in her 40s in good health. The CDR3 runs from the conserved cysteine through the conserved F or W. A D gene is named only where the DNA matches it firmly. Size tells how often a clone was seen (once, few, many) or the class of an expanded clone, and some rows leave it out.

j_gene: TRBJ1-2; v_gene: TRBV6-6; abundance: -; d_gene: -; CDR3nt: TGTGCCAGCAGTTACTCGCAGGAAGGGCAGAATGGCTACACCTTC; CDR3aa: CASSYSQEGQNGYTF
j_gene: TRBJ2-3; v_gene: TRBV7-2; abundance: -; d_gene: TRBD2; CDR3nt: TGTGCCAGCAGCACTAGCGGGGGGGGAAATACGCAGTATTTT; CDR3aa: CASSTSGGGNTQYF
j_gene: TRBJ1-1; v_gene: TRBV7-9; abundance: -; d_gene: -; CDR3nt: TGTGCCAGCAGCTGGTGGGGCGGAGAAGCTTTCTTT; CDR3aa: CASSWWGGEAFF
j_gene: TRBJ2-2; v_gene: TRBV5-4; abundance: -; d_gene: -; CDR3nt: TGTGCCAGCAGCTTGACAGGGAGATCCGGGGAGCTGTTTTTT; CDR3aa: CASSLTGRSGELFF
j_gene: TRBJ1-4; v_gene: TRBV7-6; abundance: -; d_gene: -; CDR3nt: TGTGCCAGCAGCCTTCAATCGGGGGAGCATGAAAAACTGTTTTTT; CDR3aa: CASSLQSGEHEKLFF
j_gene: TRBJ1-5; v_gene: TRBV3-1/TRBV3-2; abundance: -; d_gene: -; CDR3nt: TGTGCCAGCAGCCAGGGATCACCCGAAAATCAGCCCCAGCATTTT; CDR3aa: CASSQGSPENQPQHF
j_gene: TRBJ2-5; v_gene: TRBV9; abundance: -; d_gene: TRBD2; CDR3nt: TGTGCCAGCAGCACCGGGACTAGCGGGGGGACCCAGTACTTC; CDR3aa: CASSTGTSGGTQYF
j_gene: TRBJ2-2; v_gene: TRBV27; abundance: -; d_gene: TRBD2; CDR3nt: TGTGCCAGCAGTTTATCGGGTAGCGGGGGTCTCACCGGGGAGCTGTTTTTT; CDR3aa: CASSLSGSGGLTGELFF
j_gene: TRBJ2-1; v_gene: TRBV29-1; abundance: once; d_gene: -; CDR3nt: TGCAGCGTTGAGTTCTTCAGCTCCTACAATGAGCAGTTCTTC; CDR3aa: CSVEFFSSYNEQFF
j_gene: TRBJ2-7; v_gene: TRBV6-6; abundance: -; d_gene: -; CDR3nt: TGTGCCAGCAGTGCCATTTATGGCGAGCAGTACTTC; CDR3aa: CASSAIYGEQYF
j_gene: TRBJ1-2; v_gene: TRBV23-1; abundance: -; d_gene: -; CDR3nt: TGCGCCAGCAGTCAAGGGGCCGGCTACACCTTC; CDR3aa: CASSQGAGYTF
j_gene: TRBJ2-1; v_gene: TRBV7-9; abundance: -; d_gene: TRBD1; CDR3nt: TGTGCCAGCAGTAAAACAGGGGGGACTGAGCAGTTCTTC; CDR3aa: CASSKTGGTEQFF
j_gene: TRBJ1-6; v_gene: TRBV5-4; abundance: -; d_gene: -; CDR3nt: TGTGCCAGCAGCGGGATTGAGGCCCGGTATAATTCACCCCTCCACTTT; CDR3aa: CASSGIEARYNSPLHF
j_gene: TRBJ1-5; v_gene: TRBV13; abundance: -; d_gene: TRBD1; CDR3nt: TGTGCCAGCAGCAGGGGGGGACAGGTCAATCAGCCCCAGCATTTT; CDR3aa: CASSRGGQVNQPQHF
j_gene: TRBJ2-7; v_gene: TRBV9; abundance: -; d_gene: TRBD1; CDR3nt: TGTGCCAGCAGCCCACGACAGGGATGGGACGAGCAGTACTTC; CDR3aa: CASSPRQGWDEQYF
j_gene: TRBJ2-7; v_gene: TRBV7-8; abundance: -; d_gene: TRBD2; CDR3nt: TGTGCCAGCAGCCTGGGGACTAGCGGGAGTTACGAGCAGTACTTC; CDR3aa: CASSLGTSGSYEQYF
j_gene: TRBJ2-7; v_gene: TRBV18; abundance: -; d_gene: -; CDR3nt: TGTGCCAGCTCACGGGGCCCAGCCCCCCTTTACGAGCAGTACTTC; CDR3aa: CASSRGPAPLYEQYF